This T cell receptor beta chain was captured by sequencing in a study of T cells in Graves' hyperthyroidism and ophthalmopathy. Amplification of TCR beta CDR3 regions used RNA as the template. In the first-round RT-PCR of the TCR CDR3, the HTBI primer set was used. TCRdb re-called the multiplex PCR reads through MiXCR, storing one row per CDR3 protein. This sample yields 500,000 to 650,000 distinct CDR3 sequences, of which around 15% are seen a single time; 9.5% to 15% belongs to the top ten. CDR1 and CDR2 (germline): KGHDR, SFDVKD. This CDR3 has 14 amino acids. V shed 4 bases and J 4 bases; nucleotides not matched to a gene: 4.

Sequenced input: blood. The V and J genes are TRBV24-1 and TRBJ1-2, with 8 bases lining up with TRBD1. This sequence originates from a woman in her forties or fifties with Graves' ophthalmopathy. The CDR3: CATSDPQGGYGYTF. The CDR3 DNA follows: TGTGCCACCAGTGACCCACAGGGGGGCTATGGCTACACCTTC.